This TCR beta chain was documented in a study of regulatory T cells in long-lasting Graves disease (TCRdb year 2021). Background on the whole study: Patients with newly diagnosed Graves' disease had been on antithyroid drugs for under 3 months. This study used TCR sequencing and RNA sequencing of peripheral blood to compare persistent Graves' disease patients against newly diagnosed Graves' disease patients. The study was registered as a clinical trial and conducted in China. TCR sequencing covered some 13 persistent and 20 or so newly diagnosed Graves' disease patients, some 33 samples in total. Summary of the overall study and its limitations: The authors acknowledged the small sample size as a limitation that may reduce accuracy. Compared with newly diagnosed patients, persistent Graves' disease patients had lower TCR Shannon entropy and fewer highly expanded clones, which suggests clonal expansion. Persistent patients shared more public clonotypes among themselves (around 2,700) than newly diagnosed patients did (over 950). Only the TCR beta chain was sequenced and analyzed. The study examined only peripheral blood because the primary lesion, thyroid tissue, could not be accessed.

This clonotype was recorded many times. Its antigen target is currently unknown. Base qualities are not recorded, but no much larger clone differs from it by a single base. Library preparation employed multiplex PCR. Sequencing used an Illumina HiSeq 4000. iRepertoire HTBI primers and Arm-PCR amplification of CDR3 regions were used to construct TCR beta libraries. Gel purification was performed on PCR products prior to sequencing. Per the source publication's procedure: Gene usage analysis of CDR3 amino acid clonotypes used the 62 TRBV and about 13 TRBJ segments found across samples. COPE and FqMerger were used to merge the filtered high-quality paired reads into contigs. Contigs were aligned with BLAST to IMGT TRBV, TRBD and TRBJ reference genes, and CDR3 was defined per IMGT. Highly expanded clones were defined as clonotypes with a frequency above 0.1%. Shannon entropy served as the measure of repertoire diversity, while the Gini coefficient captured V-J evenness. Public clonotypes were defined as clonotypes shared by more than one individual. TCRdb reran the public reads through fastp at Q25 and MiXCR, keeping productive beta chains. Under each unique CDR3 protein, matching rows form one entry showing the most common genes and DNA. Clone size and V and J calls follow TCRdb, not the original study. Across this sample there are about 370,000 distinct CDR3 sequences, with about a sixth seen only once. Of the sample, about a fifth is held by the ten largest clones.

Read against the paper, the sample's time point label means: newly diagnosed GD, antithyroid drugs for less than 3 months. For both TCR sequencing and RNA sequencing, RNA was extracted from PBMCs in TRIzol. The diagnosis of Graves' disease was made according to American Thyroid Association guidelines. The patients came from an endocrinology department in Xi'an, China. Each patient gave roughly 8.4 milliliters of peripheral blood, collected in an EDTA anticoagulant tube. Ficoll Paque Plus density gradient separation was used to isolate PBMCs, and no further T cell sorting was performed. An Agilent 2100 Bioanalyzer and agarose gel were used to assess RNA quality, and a NanoDrop 2000 was used to measure RNA concentration. The sample was peripheral blood mononuclear cells (PBMCs), taken at new diagnosis, from a patient treated with antithyroid drugs. This TCR was sampled from a female donor with Graves disease.

The CDR3 region has the sequence CASSPLDTGWPGGNEQFF. The bases are TGTGCCAGCAGCCCCCTTGATACAGGGTGGCCGGGTGGCAATGAGCAGTTCTTC. This chain joins TRBV7-6 to TRBJ2-1, and perhaps TRBD1 as D gene, on 6 matching bases. CDR1 and CDR2 are drawn from the germline V gene: SGHVS, FNYEAQ. V loses 5 bases of germline sequence and J loses 6 bases, and the interval between the two ends is 26 bases. The CDR3 starts with the cysteine, ends with the phenylalanine, and has 18 residues. This entry keeps only the CDR3 DNA: 54 bases, framed from base 1.